This entry lists 22 T cell receptor beta chains sequenced from one sample in a study of long-term antiretroviral therapy in people with HIV. A v3.0 immunoSEQ assay was performed at survey level. Measured with immunoSEQ multiplex PCR; TCRdb has only the in-frame clones, and not every one. The data hold approximately 24,000 clones, with about four fifths observed a single time. Source: unsorted PBMCs, taken 1.1 years before starting antiretroviral therapy. All receptors come from a woman younger than 45 with HIV.

The chain links TRBV6-1 to TRBJ2-3; 13 nucleotides agree with TRBD2. CDR3 length: 17 residues. Losses at the gene ends were 2 bases for V and 3 bases for J; bases not matched to a gene: 5. Germline V CDR1 and CDR2: MNHNS, SASEGT. Here the CDR3 reads CASSELTTSGGTDTQYF. The CDR3 DNA is TGTGCCAGCAGTGAATTAACGACTAGCGGGGGGACAGATACGCAGTATTTT.

The rearrangement links TRBV5-1 to TRBJ1-1, with D perhaps matching TRBD1 (6 bases). Per germline, CDR1 SGHRS and CDR2 YFSETQ. This CDR3 has 14 residues. Trimming shortened V by 3 bases and J by 2 bases, and 11 bases separated the two germline ends. The CDR3 nucleotides read TGCGCCAGCAGCTCTTGGACAGATAACACTGAAGCTTTCTTT. Amino acids: CASSSWTDNTEAFF.

The sample holds one count of this clone. The chain joins TRBV5-5 to TRBJ1-5, with D unclear. V lost 3 bases and J lost 0, with 13 bases in between. There are 16 residues in the CDR3. Germline assignment: CDR1 SGHKS and CDR2 YYEKEE (reference sequence). The CDR3 DNA reads TGTGCCAGCAGCTCGATGCCCCTGGGTAGCAATCAGCCCCAGCATTTT. It translates to CASSSMPLGSNQPQHF.

This clone is termed medium-sized (0.01 to 0.1%). The rearrangement uses TRBV11-2 and TRBJ1-1; TRBD1 is a possible D gene (6 bases). V dropped 6 bases and J dropped 7 bases, with 15 bases sitting between them. The CDR3 is made up of 13 amino acids. Germline-derived CDR1 and CDR2 are SGHAT and FQNNGV. The CDR3 region has the DNA TGTGCCAGCAGTCCCGGGGGGGCGGGTGAAGCTTTCTTT. It specifies CASSPGGAGEAFF. The whole variable domain, remainder taken from reference TRBV11-2 and TRBJ1-1, is EAGVAQSPRYKIIEKRQSVAFWCNPISGHATLYWYQQILGQGPKLLIQFQNNGVVDDSQLPKDRFSAERLKGVDSTLKIQPAKLEDSAVYLCASSPGGAGEAFFGQGTRLTVV.

The V gene is TRBV21-1, the J gene TRBJ1-1; TRBD1 is taken as the D call from the table, unchecked against the DNA. TRBV21-1 is a pseudogene. CDR3 length equals 16 residues. Here the CDR3 DNA reads TGTGCCAGCACTACGAGACAGGGAAATCGTGCCACTGAAGCTTTCTTT. Residues: CASTTRQGNRATEAFF.

The chain's CDR3 is CASSLASPGVETQYF. In DNA, the CDR3 is TGTGCCAGCAGCTTAGCGTCTCCGGGGGTAGAGACCCAGTACTTC. The rearrangement uses TRBV7-2 and TRBJ2-5, with D perhaps TRBD2 (6 bases). Trimming removed 0 bases at V and 4 bases at J, with 12 bases between. This CDR3 is built from 15 residues. The V gene's germline CDR1 is SGHTA and CDR2 FQGNSA.

In DNA, the CDR3 is TGCAGCGTTGTGACACGGGGTGACACCATATATTTT. It codes for CSVVTRGDTIYF. The genes are TRBV29-1 and TRBJ1-3; D call uncertain. The CDR3 covers 12 residues. Germline V gene lookup returns CDR1 SQVTM and CDR2 ANQGSEA. Trimming took off 4 bases at V and 8 bases at J, with 12 bases between the two ends.

The V and J genes are TRBV4-1 and TRBJ1-5; TRBD1 is a possible D gene (5 bases). CDR3 length: 15 amino acids. The V end lost 5 bases, the J end lost 7 bases, and 18 bases lay between the germline ends. Germline CDR1 reads MGHRA; CDR2 reads YSYEKL. CDR3 residues: CASSSSGTSNQPQHF. In DNA form, the CDR3 reads TGCGCCAGCAGCTCGTCCGGGACGAGTAACCAGCCCCAGCATTTT.

The CDR3 nucleotides are TGTGCCATCAGTGCGGCAGAGACTATGAACACTGAAGCTTTCTTT. Its protein is CAISAAETMNTEAFF. The V gene is TRBV10-3, the J gene TRBJ1-1; D ambiguous. Germline values: CDR1 ENHRY, CDR2 SYGVKD. The CDR3 loop spans 15 amino acids. Trimming stripped 4 bases from V and 0 bases from J, with 12 bases between.

The chain combines TRBV6-5 with TRBJ2-2; no definite D call. Germline CDR1 MNHEY, CDR2 SVGAGI. CDR3 size: 16 residues. V was cut by 0 bases and J by 6 bases, with 14 bases left in between. CDR3: CASSYSISAAPGELFF. Written as DNA, the CDR3 is TGTGCCAGCAGTTACTCGATATCTGCAGCCCCCGGGGAGCTGTTTTTT.

This clone was counted a single time. The chain is built from TRBV15 and TRBJ1-4, with 11 positions matching TRBD1. Trimming at V came to 2 bases and at J to 12 bases, leaving 11 bases not matched to a gene. CDR3 length: 16 amino acids. Germline lookup yields CDR1 LNHNV and CDR2 YYDKDF (reference sequence). DNA for the CDR3: TGTGCCACCAGCAGACTCAGCCCGGGACAGGGGGAGGAACTGTTTTTT. It is translated as CATSRLSPGQGEELFF.

The CDR3 protein is CAWSQLNTEAFF. DNA of the CDR3: TGTGCCTGGAGTCAGTTGAACACTGAAGCTTTCTTT. The V gene is TRBV30, the J gene TRBJ1-1; unclear D gene. The germline V gene encodes CDR1 GTSNPN and CDR2 SVGIG (reference sequence). The V end lost 2 bases, the J end lost 0 bases, and 4 bases lay between the germline ends. This CDR3 region has 12 residues. Full variable domain (remainder filled in from reference TRBV30 and TRBJ1-1): SQTIHQWPATLVQPVGSPLSLECTVEGTSNPNLYWYRQAAGRGLQLLFYSVGIGQISSEVPQNLSASRPQDRQFILSSKKLLLSDSGFYLCAWSQLNTEAFFGQGTRLTVV.

The rearrangement links TRBV11-2 to TRBJ2-4; the D gene is possibly TRBD2 (7 bases). CDR3 length: 15 residues. The V and J ends lost 0 bases and 7 bases respectively, with 13 bases between them. Germline assignment: CDR1 SGHAT and CDR2 FQNNGV. CDR3 region: CASSLEGGAGNIQYF. CDR3 DNA: TGTGCCAGCAGCTTAGAGGGGGGGGCAGGGAACATTCAGTACTTC.

This clone was seen once. The chain combines TRBV2 with TRBJ1-4; 9 positions match TRBD1. The CDR3 loop spans 14 amino acids. V shed 2 bases, J shed 10 bases, and the junction held 5 bases outside the gene matches. Germline CDR1 is SNHLY and CDR2 is FYNNEI. The CDR3 spells CASSETGGSGKLFF. As DNA, the CDR3 is TGTGCCAGCAGTGAAACAGGGGGCTCGGGAAAACTGTTTTTT. The full variable domain, its missing parts supplied by reference TRBV2 and TRBJ1-4, is EPEVTQTPSHQVTQMGQEVILRCVPISNHLYFYWYRQILGQKVEFLVSFYNNEISEKSEIFDDQFSVERPDGSNFTLKIRSTKLEDSAMYFCASSETGGSGKLFFGSGTQLSVL.

This chain links TRBV18 with TRBJ1-1; D is undetermined. Germline-derived CDR1 and CDR2 are KGHSH and LQKENI. This CDR3 has 14 amino acids. The germline V and J ends were trimmed by 6 bases and 11 bases, with 22 bases remaining between them. The CDR3 sequence: CASSPNPQVEMAFF. In nucleotides, the CDR3 is TGTGCCAGCTCTCCGAACCCGCAGGTCGAGATGGCTTTCTTT. Filled out from reference TRBV18 and TRBJ1-1, the complete variable domain reads NAGVMQNPRHLVRRRGQEARLRCSPMKGHSHVYWYRQLPEEGLKFMVYLQKENIIDESGMPKERFSAEFPKEGPSILRIQQVVRGDSAAYFCASSPNPQVEMAFFGQGTRLTVV.

The J gene is TRBJ2-7, the V gene TRBV25-1; D perhaps matches TRBD1 (6 bases). The V end lost 2 bases, the J end lost 2 bases, and 10 bases lay between the germline ends. Germline-derived CDR1 and CDR2 are MGHDK and SYGVNS. The CDR3 length is 14 residues. In nucleotides, the CDR3 is TGTGCCAGCAGTGAAAATCAGGGGCCCTACGAGCAGTACTTC. Translating gives CASSENQGPYEQYF.

CDR3 in DNA: TGTGCCAGCAGTGATTTAGGCAGGATGAACACTGAAGCTTTCTTT. The encoded protein is CASSDLGRMNTEAFF. The chain has TRBV6-1 and TRBJ1-1; no definite D call. The length of the CDR3 is 15 residues. Per germline, CDR1 MNHNS and CDR2 SASEGT. Trimming left V 3 bases short and J 0 bases short, with 11 bases between.

The rearrangement links TRBV19 to TRBJ1-2, with TRBD1 as a possible D gene (6 bases). CDR3 size: 15 residues. V lost 3 bases, J lost 3 bases, and 14 bases lay in between. CDR1 and CDR2 from the germline V gene are LNHDA and SQIVND (reference sequence). CDR3 amino acids: CASSIGQRGYYGYTF. CDR3 nucleotides: TGTGCCAGTAGTATTGGACAGAGGGGTTACTATGGCTACACCTTC.

The chain uses TRBV7-3 and TRBJ2-3; TRBD2 agrees at 9 bases. Trimming removed 2 bases from V and 0 bases from J; junction bases left unmatched: 0. The length of the CDR3 is 15 residues. Germline CDR1 is SGHTA and CDR2 is FQGTGA. The CDR3 bases are TGTGCCAGCAGCTTAGCGGGGGGGAGCACAGATACGCAGTATTTT. It translates to CASSLAGGSTDTQYF.

The J gene is TRBJ2-5, the V gene TRBV6-5; 10 bases match TRBD2. Unmatched junction bases numbered 5, after V lost 3 bases and J lost 1 base. Germline V lookup: CDR1 MNHEY, CDR2 SVGAGI. This CDR3 is built from 16 residues. CDR3: CASSYGASGGQETQYF. The CDR3 DNA reads TGTGCCAGCAGTTATGGGGCTAGCGGGGGCCAAGAGACCCAGTACTTC.

The gene calls are TRBV11-2 and TRBJ1-1; D remains ambiguous. CDR1 and CDR2 (germline): SGHAT, FQNNGV. This CDR3 spans 12 amino acids. V was trimmed by 2 bases and J by 9 bases, leaving 10 bases between them. The CDR3 nucleotides are TGTGCCAGCAGCTTAAGAGGCCCGCAAGCTTTCTTT. Translated, it gives CASSLRGPQAFF.

This chain uses TRBV6-1 with TRBJ2-3, with 14 bases lining up with TRBD2. The CDR3 is 15 residues long. The germline gives CDR1 MNHNS, CDR2 SASEGT. Germline trimming cut 3 bases from V and 6 bases from J; bases unmatched to any gene: 2. CDR3 in DNA: TGTGCCAGCAGTGAGACTAGCGGGGGGGCTGATACGCAGTATTTT. Translating gives CASSETSGGADTQYF.